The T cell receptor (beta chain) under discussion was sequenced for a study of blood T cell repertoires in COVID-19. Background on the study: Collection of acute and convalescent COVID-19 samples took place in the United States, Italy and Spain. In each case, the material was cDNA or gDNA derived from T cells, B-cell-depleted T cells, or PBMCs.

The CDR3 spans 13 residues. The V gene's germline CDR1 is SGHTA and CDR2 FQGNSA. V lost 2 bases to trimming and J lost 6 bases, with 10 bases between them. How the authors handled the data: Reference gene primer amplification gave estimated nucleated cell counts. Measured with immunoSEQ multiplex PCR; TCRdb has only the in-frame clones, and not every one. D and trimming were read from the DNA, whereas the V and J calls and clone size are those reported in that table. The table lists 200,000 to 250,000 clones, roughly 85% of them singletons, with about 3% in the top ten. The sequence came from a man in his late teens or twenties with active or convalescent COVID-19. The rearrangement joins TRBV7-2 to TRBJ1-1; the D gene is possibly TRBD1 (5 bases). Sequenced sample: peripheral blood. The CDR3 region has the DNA TGTGCCAGCAGCTTAAACCAGGGCTCTGAAGCTTTCTTT. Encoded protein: CASSLNQGSEAFF.